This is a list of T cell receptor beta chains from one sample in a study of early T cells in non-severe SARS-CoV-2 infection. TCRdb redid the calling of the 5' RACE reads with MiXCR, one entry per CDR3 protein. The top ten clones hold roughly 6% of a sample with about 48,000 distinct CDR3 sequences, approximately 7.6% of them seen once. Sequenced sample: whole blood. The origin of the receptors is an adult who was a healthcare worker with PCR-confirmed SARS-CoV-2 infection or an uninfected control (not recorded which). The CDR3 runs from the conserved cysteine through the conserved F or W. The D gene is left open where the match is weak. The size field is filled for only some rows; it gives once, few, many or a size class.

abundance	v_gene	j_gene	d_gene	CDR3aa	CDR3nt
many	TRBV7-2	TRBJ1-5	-	CASSLMTDQPQHF	TGTGCCAGCAGCTTGATGACGGATCAGCCCCAGCATTTT
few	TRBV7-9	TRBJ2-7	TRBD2	CASSELATSYEQYF	TGTGCCAGCAGCGAACTAGCGACTTCCTACGAGCAGTACTTC
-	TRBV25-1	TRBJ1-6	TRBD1	CASSPRTGGLSPLHF	TGTGCCAGCAGTCCACGGACAGGGGGCCTCTCACCCCTCCACTTT
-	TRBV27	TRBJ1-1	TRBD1	CASSQGGGTEAFF	TGTGCCAGCAGTCAGGGGGGCGGTACTGAAGCTTTCTTT
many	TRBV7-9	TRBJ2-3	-	CASSFEGGSTDTQYF	TGTGCCAGCAGCTTTGAGGGGGGGAGCACAGATACGCAGTATTTT
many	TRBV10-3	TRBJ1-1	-	CAISVEEPNTEAFF	TGTGCCATCAGTGTCGAGGAACCGAACACTGAAGCTTTCTTT
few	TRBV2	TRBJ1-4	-	CASTSPRGGQDEKLFF	TGTGCCAGCACGAGCCCTCGTGGGGGGCAAGATGAAAAACTGTTTTTT
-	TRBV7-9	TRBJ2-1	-	CASSSRHNEQFF	TGTGCCAGCAGCTCGAGGCACAATGAGCAGTTCTTC
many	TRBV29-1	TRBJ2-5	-	CSVESRGAKGLGETQYF	TGCAGCGTTGAAAGTCGGGGGGCTAAAGGATTAGGAGAGACCCAGTACTTC
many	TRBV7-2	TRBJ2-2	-	CASSLGTSRTGELFF	TGTGCCAGCAGCTTAGGTACTAGCCGAACCGGGGAGCTGTTTTTT
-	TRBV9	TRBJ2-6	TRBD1	CASSAIGTGRTGANVLTF	TGTGCCAGCAGCGCAATAGGGACAGGACGAACTGGGGCCAACGTCCTGACTTTC
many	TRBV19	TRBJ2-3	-	CASSMGPDTQYF	TGTGCCAGTAGTATGGGTCCAGATACGCAGTATTTT
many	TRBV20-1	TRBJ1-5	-	CSARVGLDPNQPQHF	TGCAGTGCTAGGGTAGGGCTTGACCCCAATCAGCCCCAGCATTTT
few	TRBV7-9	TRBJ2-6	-	CASSLSKDADSGANVLTF	TGTGCCAGCAGCTTATCTAAGGACGCAGACTCTGGGGCCAACGTCCTGACTTTC
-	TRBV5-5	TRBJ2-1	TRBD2	CASSLVAGAPNEQFF	TGTGCCAGCAGCTTGGTAGCGGGGGCCCCCAATGAGCAGTTCTTC
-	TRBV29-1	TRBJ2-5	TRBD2	CSVNLSGGTLAQYF	TGCAGCGTTAACCTTAGCGGGGGGACGTTGGCCCAGTACTTC
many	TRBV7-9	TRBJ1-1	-	CASSADRLKNTEAFF	TGTGCCAGCAGCGCAGACCGATTGAAGAACACTGAAGCTTTCTTT
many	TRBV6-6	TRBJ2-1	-	CASSYLLESSYNEQFF	TGTGCCAGCAGTTACCTATTGGAGAGCTCCTACAATGAGCAGTTCTTC
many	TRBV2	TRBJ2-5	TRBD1	CASTGQGQETQYF	TGTGCCAGCACCGGACAGGGACAAGAGACCCAGTACTTC
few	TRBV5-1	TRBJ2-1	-	CASSRAQVDEQFF	TGCGCCAGCAGCCGGGCCCAGGTTGATGAGCAGTTCTTC